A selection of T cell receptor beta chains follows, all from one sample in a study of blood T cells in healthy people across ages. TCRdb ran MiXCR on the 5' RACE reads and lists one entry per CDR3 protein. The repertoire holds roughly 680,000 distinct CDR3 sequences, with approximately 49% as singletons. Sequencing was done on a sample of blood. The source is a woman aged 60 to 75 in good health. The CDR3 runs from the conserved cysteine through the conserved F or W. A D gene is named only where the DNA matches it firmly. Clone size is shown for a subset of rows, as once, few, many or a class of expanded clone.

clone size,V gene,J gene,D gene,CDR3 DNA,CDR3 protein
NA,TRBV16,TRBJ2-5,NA,TGTGCCAGCAGCCAATTCCTGACCCGGCCGGGTCTGGGGTCCTACAATGAGCAGTACTTC,CASSQFLTRPGLGSYNEQYF
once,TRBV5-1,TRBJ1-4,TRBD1,TGCGCCAGCAGCTTCTCCCCGACAGGGATTAATGAAAAACTGTTTTTT,CASSFSPTGINEKLFF
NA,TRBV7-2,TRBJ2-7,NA,TGTGCCAGCAGAGCCGGCGCCGGGGCCTACGAGCAGTACTTC,CASRAGAGAYEQYF
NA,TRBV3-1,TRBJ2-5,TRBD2,TGTGCCAGCAGCCAGGGTAGCGGGAGGAGGCGGGAGACCCAGTACTTC,CASSQGSGRRRETQYF
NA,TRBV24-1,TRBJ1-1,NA,TGTGCCACCAGTGATTTGTGGAACACTGAAGCTTTCTTT,CATSDLWNTEAFF
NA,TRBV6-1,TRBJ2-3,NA,TGTGCCACCACTCGGCCTAAAAGCACAGATACGCAGTATTTT,CATTRPKSTDTQYF
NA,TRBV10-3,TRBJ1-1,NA,TGTGCCATCAGTGGGACAAGAGGAGGTACTGAAGCTTTCTTT,CAISGTRGGTEAFF
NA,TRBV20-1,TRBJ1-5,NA,TGCAGTGCTAGAGAAGACCCGGGACACCAAAATCAGCCCCAGCATTTT,CSAREDPGHQNQPQHF
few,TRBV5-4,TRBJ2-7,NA,TGTGCCTACAACAGTTGGGGCTCCTACGAGCAGTACTTC,CAYNSWGSYEQYF
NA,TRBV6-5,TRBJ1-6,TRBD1,TGTGCCAGCAGACAATGGGAGGGACAGGGTAACTCACCCCTCCACTTT,CASRQWEGQGNSPLHF
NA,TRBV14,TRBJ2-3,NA,TGTGCCAGCAGCCAAGTTGGCAAACCTAGCACAGATACGCAGTATTTT,CASSQVGKPSTDTQYF
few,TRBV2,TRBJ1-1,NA,TGTGCCACCCAGTTTAAACGTGCTGAAGCTTTCTTT,CATQFKRAEAFF
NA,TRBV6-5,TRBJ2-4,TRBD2,TGTGCCAGCAGCCTCACGCGGGAGACCCGGCAGTACTTC,CASSLTRETRQYF
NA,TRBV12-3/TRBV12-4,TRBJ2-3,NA,TGTGCCAGCAGTTTAGGCTATACGCAGTATTTT,CASSLGYTQYF
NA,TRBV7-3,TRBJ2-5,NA,TGTGCCAGCAGCGGAACTCCAGGGGTCCCGGAGACCCTGTACTTC,CASSGTPGVPETLYF
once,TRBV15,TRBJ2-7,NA,TGTGTCACCAGCGCGTCAGGCGGCTCCTACGAGCAGTACTTC,CVTSASGGSYEQYF
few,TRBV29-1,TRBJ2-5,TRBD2,TGCAGCGTTGCCGGGGGGGCCCAAGAGACCCAGTACTTC,CSVAGGAQETQYF
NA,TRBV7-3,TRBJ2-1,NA,TGTGCCAGCAGCTTAAGAGGCCCTGGTACTTACAATGAGCAGTTCTTC,CASSLRGPGTYNEQFF
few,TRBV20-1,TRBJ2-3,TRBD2,TGCAGTGCTTTTAGTAGCGGGAGGAGCACAGATACGCAGTATTTT,CSAFSSGRSTDTQYF
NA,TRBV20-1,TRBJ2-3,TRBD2,TGCAGTGCTAAAGGTTTCGGGGGGGGGAGCACAGATACGCAGTATTTT,CSAKGFGGGSTDTQYF
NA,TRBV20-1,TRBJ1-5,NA,TGCAGTGCTAGAGATGAGGGCAGGGGAGCTCAGCCCCAGCATTTT,CSARDEGRGAQPQHF
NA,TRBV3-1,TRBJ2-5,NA,TGTGCCAGCAGCCAACTACAGCGAGAAGGGACCCAGTACTTC,CASSQLQREGTQYF
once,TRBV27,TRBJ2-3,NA,TGTGCCAGCAGCCTAAGGACAGGGCGGGAGGCAGATACGCAGTATTTT,CASSLRTGREADTQYF
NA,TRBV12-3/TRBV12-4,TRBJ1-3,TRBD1,TGTGCCAGCAGTTCCATCGGCAGGGGGTCCTCTGGAAACACCATATATTTT,CASSSIGRGSSGNTIYF
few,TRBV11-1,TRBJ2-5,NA,TGTGCCAGCAGCTTACGGCCAGGACTAACAAAAGAGACCCAGTACTTC,CASSLRPGLTKETQYF
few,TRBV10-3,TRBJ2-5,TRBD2,TGTGCACATGCGGGAGAGCGAGGAGAGACCCAGTACTTC,CAHAGERGETQYF
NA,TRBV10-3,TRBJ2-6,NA,TGTGCCATCAGTGCGTCGGGAGCAGCTGGGGCCAACGTCCTGACTTTC,CAISASGAAGANVLTF
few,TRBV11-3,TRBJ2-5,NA,TGTGCCAGCAGCTTCGGGTCTAGCGCCTTTCAAGAGACCCAGTACTTC,CASSFGSSAFQETQYF
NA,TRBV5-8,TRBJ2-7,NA,TGTGCCAGCAGCGTGGCGCCTCACTCCTACGAGCAGTACTTC,CASSVAPHSYEQYF
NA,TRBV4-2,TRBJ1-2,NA,TGTGCCAGCAGCCAAGGCCCCAACCAACCGACTTATGGCTACACCTTC,CASSQGPNQPTYGYTF
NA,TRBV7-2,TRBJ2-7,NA,TGTGCCAGCAGCTTAGTAGGTCACAATTCCTACGAGCAGTACTTC,CASSLVGHNSYEQYF
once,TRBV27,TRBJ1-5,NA,TGTGCCAGCAGTTTGGTGGGTTTCGTCAGTCAGCCCCAGCATTTT,CASSLVGFVSQPQHF